This T cell receptor (beta chain) was retrieved from a study of T cells after posttransplantation cyclophosphamide. Study outcomes and limitations: TRB clonality was highly associated with recipient CMV seropositivity and reactivation. TRB overlap between skin or GI tissue T cells and blood was limited.

This clone was found once. Its antigen is currently unknown. Germline V gene lookup returns CDR1 SGHDN and CDR2 FVKESK. Deletions cut 1 base from V and 12 bases from J, with 19 bases between. CDR3 size: 15 residues. Method: immunoSEQ multiplex PCR; TCRdb's copy keeps in-frame clones and lacks some. The data contain approximately 23,000 clones, about 97% of them singletons. Cells defined as naive were viable CD3+CD4+ or CD3+CD8+ and CCR7+CD45RA+CD45RO-CD95-CD27+CD28+. What was sequenced was naive CD4+ T cells sorted from PBMCs. The V and J genes are TRBV14 and TRBJ2-1, with D possibly being TRBD2 (5 bases). The receptor was derived from a man in his fifties or sixties in good health, CMV-negative, and a related stem cell transplant donor. The CDR3 region is CASSQGGPTYDGQFF. The DNA of the CDR3 is TGTGCCAGCAGCCAAGGCGGGCCTACCTATGATGGGCAGTTCTTC.